The rows below give T cell receptor beta chains drawn from one sample of a study of prognosis after radiotherapy for stage I lung cancer. TCRdb re-called the multiplex PCR reads with MiXCR, one entry per CDR3 protein. The sample has around 29,000 distinct CDR3 sequences, 46% seen once; the top ten hold 15%. Sequenced here: PBMCs, sampled before or after stereotactic body radiation therapy (not recorded which). These receptors were collected from a donor aged 50 or older with non-small cell lung cancer. CDR3s leave out the opening cysteine and the closing phenylalanine or tryptophan. Fields, in order: V gene, CDR3 length, J gene, CDR3 protein.

TRBV4-1	15	TRBJ2-6	ASSQAVTGAGANVLT
TRBV6-1	11	TRBJ2-3	ASKSGSTDTQY
TRBV28	12	TRBJ2-7	ASSRVLSGPEQY
TRBV19	13	TRBJ2-1	ASSISAGKYNEQF
TRBV4-3	12	TRBJ2-3	ASSQDMGQDTQY
TRBV20-1	13	TRBJ2-3	IAMTDGGSTDTQY
TRBV19	15	TRBJ2-5	ASSSRTSGGSGETQY
TRBV7-9	12	TRBJ2-7	ASSRDGISYEQY
TRBV12-3/TRBV12-4	11	TRBJ2-5	ASSLAQPETQY
TRBV4-2	17	TRBJ1-2	ASSQETPVRGRLIVGYT
TRBV7-2	14	TRBJ2-1	ASSLGPGGNYNEQF
TRBV20-1	11	TRBJ2-1	SAPTTSGDEQF
TRBV12-3/TRBV12-4	13	TRBJ1-5	ASSLTSGSNQPQH
TRBV6-1	10	TRBJ2-1	SSSPETDEQF
TRBV9	11	TRBJ1-1	ASSDWGRFDAF
TRBV12-3/TRBV12-4	12	TRBJ2-5	ASRRQGAGETQY
TRBV7-2	11	TRBJ2-7	ASSLARLYEQY
TRBV5-6	11	TRBJ1-2	ASSIRQGGGYT
TRBV2	12	TRBJ2-5	ASSDVRGLETQY
TRBV4-2	14	TRBJ2-2	ASSQAGPIATGELF
TRBV5-5	13	TRBJ2-7	ASSLDAGGSYEQY
TRBV14	11	TRBJ1-2	ASRTGQGGIYT
TRBV5-4	13	TRBJ1-6	ASSSAGTGGSPLH
TRBV2	13	TRBJ2-7	ASSGTGMGSYEQY
TRBV6-2/TRBV6-3	12	TRBJ2-7	ASRVDRGGYEQY
TRBV28	14	TRBJ2-7	ASSFFPGQGRYEQY
TRBV7-9	17	TRBJ2-3	ASNCAYGTGGLEADTQY
TRBV7-8	13	TRBJ2-7	ASAPGMGAYYEHY
TRBV12-3/TRBV12-4	12	TRBJ2-7	ASSFGGRSYEQY
TRBV12-3/TRBV12-4	13	TRBJ2-3	ASATGVSGTDTQY
TRBV6-2/TRBV6-3	12	TRBJ2-7	ASRTRQDFYEQY
TRBV24-1	11	TRBJ2-7	ATSDRGWVEQY
TRBV12-3/TRBV12-4	11	TRBJ1-6	ASSRMGNSPLH
TRBV11-2	11	TRBJ1-2	ASSLDLGDGYT
TRBV5-4	11	TRBJ1-4	ASSTRDREKLF
TRBV6-6	16	TRBJ2-2	ASSYSGLAGQNTGELF
TRBV6-2/TRBV6-3	15	TRBJ1-2	ASSYSWSGQGADGYT
TRBV6-2/TRBV6-3	12	TRBJ2-2	ASSVSYNTGELF
TRBV7-3	12	TRBJ2-7	ASSLTVGSYDQY
TRBV20-1	14	TRBJ2-3	SATNSDRGRTDTQY
TRBV6-5	11	TRBJ2-7	ASSLGQTYEQY